What follows are 23 T cell receptor beta chains derived from one specimen sequenced in a study of T cells in Graves' hyperthyroidism and ophthalmopathy. TCR beta CDR3 regions were amplified from RNA transcripts. First-round RT-PCR of the TCR CDR3 relied on the HTBI primer set. TCRdb re-called the multiplex PCR reads through MiXCR, storing one row per CDR3 protein. The sample yields about 360,000 distinct CDR3 sequences, less than 15% seen once. The sequencing input was blood. All receptors derive from a woman aged 18-29 years with Graves' hyperthyroidism.

This clonotype was seen repeatedly, ten times or more. DNA of the CDR3: TGCAGTGCCTCAAGAATGATAGAGACCCAGTACTTC. It codes for CSASRMIETQYF. This chain joins TRBV20-1 and TRBJ2-5; D remains ambiguous. V was clipped by 6 bases and J by 4 bases, with 12 bases between them. The germline V gene encodes CDR1 DFQATT and CDR2 SNEGSKA (reference sequence). This CDR3 is built from 12 residues.

This clonotype occurred many times. The chain couples TRBV10-3 to TRBJ2-7; D may be TRBD1 (5 bases). Trimming left V 3 bases short and J 2 bases short, with 11 bases between. Germline V CDR1 and CDR2: ENHRY, SYGVKD. This CDR3 comprises 14 residues. The CDR3 reads CAISEQAPTYEQYF. For the CDR3, the DNA is TGTGCCATCAGTGAACAGGCGCCTACCTACGAGCAGTACTTC.

This clonotype was counted many times. The V gene is TRBV2, the J gene TRBJ1-2; 7 bases are shared with TRBD1. Germline values: CDR1 SNHLY, CDR2 FYNNEI. CDR3 length: 18 residues. V lost 6 bases, J lost 0 bases, and 16 bases stayed unmatched. This CDR3 reads CASRRLRDSQKANYGYTF. CDR3 DNA: TGTGCCAGCAGGAGACTACGGGACAGCCAAAAAGCTAACTATGGCTACACCTTC.

This clonotype has a count of ten or more. The rearrangement links TRBV20-1 to TRBJ2-5, with 12 bases identical to TRBD2. There are 16 residues in the CDR3. CDR1 is DFQATT, CDR2 SNEGSKA, per germline (reference sequence). The V gene end was trimmed by 2 bases and the J gene end by 5 bases; junction bases not matched to a gene: 9. The CDR3 coding sequence is TGCAGTGCTAGACTAAGACTAGCGGGAGAGGGTGAGACCCAGTACTTC. Its protein is CSARLRLAGEGETQYF.

There are many counts of this clonotype. The chain links TRBV28 to TRBJ1-2, with D hard to call. CDR1 and CDR2 (germline): MDHEN, SYDVKM. The V gene lost 5 bases and the J gene lost 8 bases, with 18 bases spanning the gap. The CDR3 sequence is 14 residues long. The DNA for the CDR3 is TGTGCCAGCAGTCACTTCCGGACCGGGAACGGCTACACCTTC. This translates into CASSHFRTGNGYTF.

The genes are TRBV5-4 and TRBJ1-2; D remains ambiguous. The CDR3 length is 15 residues. Trimming removed 0 bases from V and 2 bases from J, with 11 bases in between. The V gene's germline CDR1 is SGHNT and CDR2 YYREEE (reference sequence). The CDR3 nucleotides are TGTGCCAGCAGCTTGGGACCCACGACGAACTATGGCTACACCTTC. This translates into CASSLGPTTNYGYTF.

This clonotype was recorded many times. The CDR3 protein is CASSKTSGSLDRFF. CDR3 nucleotide sequence: TGTGCCAGCAGCAAGACTAGCGGGAGTCTCGACAGGTTCTTC. This sequence joins TRBV7-9 and TRBJ2-1; 12 bases align to TRBD2. The J segment lost 15 bases and the V segment lost 5 bases, leaving 11 bases of the junction unmatched. CDR1 is SEHNR, CDR2 FQNEAQ, per germline (reference sequence). The CDR3 length is 14 residues.

This clonotype has a handful of counts. This chain uses TRBV7-8 with TRBJ1-3; TRBD1 aligns across 7 bases. V gave up 5 bases and J gave up 3 bases; unmatched junction bases: 10. Germline loops: CDR1 SGHVS, CDR2 FQNEAQ. The CDR3 has 16 residues. CDR3 amino acids: CASSILTGLSGNTIYF. The CDR3 DNA follows: TGTGCCAGCAGCATTTTGACAGGGTTGAGTGGAAACACCATATATTTT.

Worth noting for this clonotype: A read error is possible here, since a much larger clone lies one base away. The chain has TRBV5-1 and TRBJ2-3; D ambiguous. Germline V gene data show CDR1 as SGHRS and CDR2 as YFSETQ. The CDR3 is 16 residues long. The CDR3 nucleotides are TGCGCCTGCAGCCCTAAGGCTAGTCGGGGCACAGATACGCAGTATTTT. Amino acid sequence: CACSPKASRGTDTQYF.

This clonotype was seen more than once but under ten times. This sequence joins TRBV19 and TRBJ2-1, with 7 bases matching TRBD2. After removal of 5 bases from V and 15 bases from J, the junction contained 10 bases not matched to a gene. The CDR3 runs to 12 residues. CDR1 is LNHDA and CDR2 is SQIVND in the germline V gene (reference sequence). The chain's CDR3 is CASSDRTAGPFF. As DNA, the CDR3 is TGTGCCAGTAGTGACCGAACAGCGGGACCGTTCTTC.

This clonotype was counted many times. The CDR3, as DNA: TGTGCCAGCTCAAGGACAGACGGCTCCTACGAGCAGTACTTC. This gives the protein CASSRTDGSYEQYF. The genes are TRBV18 and TRBJ2-7; TRBD1 is a possible D gene (6 bases). Looked up from germline, CDR1 is KGHSH and CDR2 is LQKENI. This CDR3 contains 14 residues. With 5 bases removed from V and 0 bases from J, the gap between germline ends came to 11 bases.

In its sample, this clonotype was seen many times. The CDR3 DNA follows: TGTGCCAGCTCATCAGAGTACTATGGCTACACCTTC. Translating gives CASSSEYYGYTF. J is TRBJ1-2 and V is TRBV28; D is ambiguous. V lost 8 bases to trimming and J lost 3 bases, with 10 bases between them. Germline-derived CDR1 and CDR2 are MDHEN and SYDVKM. CDR3 length: 12 amino acids.

This clonotype has more than one count but fewer than ten. The chain combines TRBV6-1 with TRBJ1-1, with TRBD1 identical over 11 bases. Losses at the gene ends were 2 bases for V and 11 bases for J; bases not matched to a gene: 10. Germline loops: CDR1 MNHNS, CDR2 SASEGT. This CDR3 contains 15 residues. In DNA, the CDR3 is TGTGCCAGCAGTGAATGGTTAGGGGACAGGGGGATGGCTTTCTTT. Amino acids: CASSEWLGDRGMAFF.

This clonotype was seen many times. CDR3 region: CASSREGSYGYTF. CDR3 coding DNA: TGTGCCAGCAGTCGGGAAGGGAGCTATGGCTACACCTTC. The chain combines TRBV2 with TRBJ1-2; D is ambiguous. Looked up from germline, CDR1 is SNHLY and CDR2 is FYNNEI. V lost 5 bases and J lost 4, with 11 bases in between. CDR3 length: 13 amino acids.

The chain has TRBV19 and TRBJ1-6, with D unresolved. V was shortened by 3 bases and J by 5 bases, with 8 bases between the two germline ends. This CDR3 is 14 amino acids long. Germline assignment: CDR1 LNHDA and CDR2 SQIVND (reference sequence). Here the CDR3 reads CASSIARDNSPLHF. Written as DNA, the CDR3 is TGTGCCAGTAGTATTGCCAGAGATAATTCACCCCTCCACTTT.

This clonotype showed up many times. Mismatch with germline at one junction end may stem from a read error. The chain combines TRBV6-1 with TRBJ2-1, with 10 bases identical to TRBD2. Germline V CDR1 and CDR2: MNHNS, SASEGT. This CDR3 spans 18 amino acids. The DNA of the CDR3 is TGTGCCAGCAGTGGACTGATTTTTGGAGCGGGGGGGTACAGTGAGCAGTTCTTC. This translates into CASSGLIFGAGGYSEQFF.

The chain is built from TRBV27 and TRBJ2-2; 12 nucleotides align to TRBD2. V trimming: 6 bases; J trimming: 6 bases; junction bases outside the gene matches: 5. Per germline, CDR1 MNHEY and CDR2 SMNVEV (reference sequence). This CDR3 region has 15 residues. CDR3 nucleotide sequence: TGTGCCAGCAGACCGGGACTAGCGGGCGCCGGGGAGCTGTTTTTT. The encoded protein is CASRPGLAGAGELFF.

The chain links TRBV3-1 to TRBJ2-3; 8 bases fit TRBD2. Unmatched junction bases numbered 14, after V lost 5 bases and J lost 4 bases. This CDR3 has 17 residues. Germline V gives CDR1 LGHDT, CDR2 YNNKEL (reference sequence). The CDR3: CASSFSDERELADTQYF. CDR3 bases: TGTGCCAGCAGCTTCTCCGATGAGCGGGAGCTGGCAGATACGCAGTATTTT.

Ten or more counts support this clonotype. The rearrangement links TRBV19 to TRBJ2-1; 9 positions match TRBD2. CDR3 length: 14 amino acids. Germline values: CDR1 LNHDA, CDR2 SQIVND (reference sequence). The J segment lost 3 bases and the V segment lost 4 bases, leaving 1 base of the junction unmatched. CDR3 in DNA: TGTGCCAGTAGTAGCGGGAGGGTCTACAATGAGCAGTTCTTC. It yields the protein CASSSGRVYNEQFF.

This clonotype has at least ten counts. The V call is TRBV12-3 or TRBV12-4, the J call TRBJ1-1; no clear D gene. This CDR3 contains 14 residues. Trimming pared 2 bases from V and 1 base from J, leaving 8 bases between. Here the CDR3 DNA reads TGTGCCAGCAGTTTAACTAGCTCGAACACTGAAGCTTTCTTT. Translated: CASSLTSSNTEAFF.

This clonotype was detected ten times or more. J is TRBJ2-3 and V is TRBV9; the D is unclear. CDR1 SGDLS and CDR2 YYNGEE come from the germline V gene. The CDR3 is made up of 14 amino acids. V dropped 0 bases and J dropped 4 bases, with 9 bases sitting between them. CDR3 DNA: TGTGCCAGCAGCGTAGGGATTATGGCAGATACGCAGTATTTT. This encodes CASSVGIMADTQYF.

The chain uses TRBV12-3 or TRBV12-4 and TRBJ2-5, with 7 bases that match TRBD2. With V trimmed by 6 bases and J by 7 bases, 11 bases remained unmatched. The CDR3 consists of 14 residues. CDR3 region: CASSSVRSSGTQYF. CDR3 coding DNA: TGTGCCAGCAGCTCGGTACGGTCTAGCGGGACCCAGTACTTC.

Ten or more counts support this clonotype. V and J are TRBV20-1 and TRBJ1-3; 7 bases line up with TRBD1. CDR1 is DFQATT, CDR2 SNEGSKA, per germline (reference sequence). J gave up 2 bases and V 6 bases, and 7 bases lay outside the gene matches. CDR3 length equals 14 residues. The DNA for the CDR3 is TGCAGTGCGAGGGACAGTAAGACTGGAAACACCATATATTTT. Its protein product is CSARDSKTGNTIYF.